Following are 18 T cell receptor beta chains from one sample sequenced in a study of OX40 agonist ivuxolimab in advanced cancers. Libraries were built with the immunoSEQ multiplex PCR assay. This is the immuneACCESS table as TCRdb keeps it, with only in-frame sequences that have V and J called. A part of the clones is gone; compared with another copy, unresolved V genes explain less than half, and the rest is unexplained. This sample gives some 66,000 clones in total; 77% of them show up just once. The ten largest clones represent about 1.6% of the sample. Sequenced material: CD4+ or CD8+ T cells sorted from blood, taken in a trial of the OX40 agonist ivuxolimab. The origin of the receptors is an adult with an advanced solid tumor such as melanoma, head and neck, liver or kidney cancer.

The V call is TRBV19, the J call TRBJ2-1; TRBD2 matches 13 bases. CDR1 is LNHDA, CDR2 SQIVND, per germline (reference sequence). CDR3 length equals 17 residues. V dropped 0 bases and J dropped 6; count of bases not matched to a gene: 5. In DNA form, the CDR3 reads TGTGCCAGTAGTATAGAAGTGGGACTAGCGGGGATCAATGAGCAGTTCTTC. It is translated as CASSIEVGLAGINEQFF.

Comments on this clone: This specimen includes other DNA sequences encoding the same CDR3. The rearrangement links TRBV7-9 to TRBJ2-5; 7 bases fit TRBD1. The CDR3 is 14 residues long. V shed 5 bases, J shed 1 base, and the junction held 4 bases outside the gene matches. CDR1 is SEHNR, CDR2 FQNEAQ, per germline (reference sequence). CDR3 nucleotides: TGTGCCAGCAGCCCAGGGACAGTCCAAGAGACCCAGTACTTC. It yields the protein CASSPGTVQETQYF.

This clone was observed a single time. V is TRBV4-1 and J is TRBJ2-5, with 12 bases fitting TRBD2. The CDR3 runs 20 residues. Germline V gene lookup returns CDR1 MGHRA and CDR2 YSYEKL. The J segment lost 3 bases and the V segment lost 3 bases, leaving 17 bases of the junction unmatched. The CDR3 sequence: CASSQGTQGWLAGGKETQYF. As DNA, the CDR3 is TGCGCCAGCAGCCAGGGAACACAGGGTTGGCTAGCGGGAGGGAAAGAGACCCAGTACTTC.

The chain employs TRBV18 and TRBJ2-1, with D unclear. This CDR3 has 16 residues. V was shortened by 0 bases and J by 6 bases, with 15 bases between the two germline ends. Germline V lookup: CDR1 KGHSH, CDR2 LQKENI. CDR3 DNA sequence: TGTGCCAGCTCACCACCAGGCAAAGACCTATCCAATGAGCAGTTCTTC. Its translation: CASSPPGKDLSNEQFF.

The rearrangement links TRBV6-1 to TRBJ1-5; no firm D call. V was shortened by 5 bases and J by 4 bases, with 9 bases between the two germline ends. The CDR3 has 13 amino acids. Germline-derived CDR1 and CDR2 are MNHNS and SASEGT. The CDR3 here is CASSRQVNQPQHF. CDR3 in DNA: TGTGCCAGCAGTCGACAAGTAAATCAGCCCCAGCATTTT.

CDR3 coding DNA: TGCGCCAGCAGCGTGACAGGGGGCTATGGCACTGAAGCTTTCTTT. Translated: CASSVTGGYGTEAFF. The gene calls are TRBV5-1 and TRBJ1-1; 10 nucleotides agree with TRBD1. Germline trimming cut 4 bases from V and 4 bases from J; bases unmatched to any gene: 7. The CDR3 consists of 15 residues. CDR1 and CDR2 (germline): SGHRS, YFSETQ.

CDR3 residues: CASSPRRTTGSTDTQYF. The CDR3 DNA sequence: TGTGCCAGCTCACCACGCCGGACGACAGGAAGCACAGATACGCAGTATTTT. The genes are TRBV18 and TRBJ2-3, with D possibly matching TRBD1 (6 bases). With 1 base removed from V and 0 bases from J, the gap between germline ends came to 14 bases. Germline CDR1 is KGHSH and CDR2 is LQKENI. CDR3 length equals 17 residues.

This clone turned up a few times. The rearrangement uses TRBV5-1 and TRBJ2-6; D is possibly TRBD1 or TRBD2 (6 bases each). V shed 0 bases and J shed 0 bases, with 13 bases lying between them. The CDR3 consists of 18 residues. Germline CDR1 is SGHRS and CDR2 is YFSETQ. The CDR3 here is CASSLVGGFSSGANVLTF. CDR3 coding DNA: TGCGCCAGCAGCTTGGTAGGGGGGTTCAGCTCTGGGGCCAACGTCCTGACTTTC.

This clone was counted a single time. The chain combines TRBV4-1 with TRBJ2-1; D gene ambiguous. Germline CDR1 and CDR2: MGHRA and YSYEKL. V shed 2 bases and J shed 11 bases, with 22 bases lying between them. This CDR3 has 16 amino acids. The CDR3 region is CASSQPTGTWPRKQFF. In DNA form, the CDR3 reads TGCGCCAGCAGCCAACCCACGGGCACTTGGCCAAGGAAGCAGTTCTTC.

The chain has TRBV2 and TRBJ2-3; 9 bases match TRBD1. The CDR3 is 16 amino acids. Trimming cost V 7 bases and J 1 base; bases outside gene matches: 9. The germline V gene has CDR1 SNHLY and CDR2 FYNNEI. In DNA, the CDR3 is TGTGCCAGCACGGGACAGGGTATAGTTGGCACAGATACGCAGTATTTT. Its protein product is CASTGQGIVGTDTQYF.

The V call is TRBV21-1, the J call TRBJ1-5. TRBV21-1 is classified as a pseudogene. CDR3 length: 15 amino acids. In nucleotides, the CDR3 is TGTGCCAGCAGCCTTCCCGGGGGGCGCGGGCAGCCCCAGCATTTT. It encodes CASSLPGGRGQPQHF.

The CDR3: CASSLGRGGEKLFF. The CDR3, as DNA: TGTGCCAGCAGCTTAGGCAGGGGAGGTGAAAAACTGTTTTTT. The chain couples TRBV7-9 to TRBJ1-4, with a weak D call TRBD1 (6 bases). V was shortened by 1 base and J by 7 bases, with 10 bases between the two germline ends. The CDR3 runs 14 residues. Germline CDR1 SEHNR, CDR2 FQNEAQ (reference sequence).

The V gene is TRBV18, the J gene TRBJ2-7; TRBD2 matches 7 bases. This CDR3 has 15 residues. Germline V lookup: CDR1 KGHSH, CDR2 LQKENI. The V and J ends lost 3 bases and 3 bases, in that order; junction bases with no gene match: 8. CDR3 nucleotides: TGTGCCAGCTCACCTACCGGGGAGGGAGACTACGAGCAGTACTTC. Translating gives CASSPTGEGDYEQYF.

The chain employs TRBV27 and TRBJ2-3, with TRBD1 as a possible D gene (6 bases). V was clipped by 6 bases and J by 1 base, with 8 bases between them. The CDR3 consists of 13 residues. Germline CDR1 reads MNHEY; CDR2 reads SMNVEV (reference sequence). CDR3 sequence (DNA): TGTGCCAGCAGGGACAGAGGCACAGATACGCAGTATTTT. Protein product: CASRDRGTDTQYF.

J is TRBJ2-7 and V is TRBV21-1. TRBV21-1 counts as a pseudogene. The CDR3 is 16 amino acids. CDR3 amino acids: CASSKARQVRRVEQYF. The CDR3 DNA follows: TGTGCCAGCAGCAAGGCCCGCCAAGTCCGAAGAGTGGAGCAGTACTTC.

This clone has a single count. The chain is built from TRBV11-2 and TRBJ2-2; a possible D gene is TRBD2 (6 bases). V shed 6 bases and J shed 8 bases, with 13 bases lying between them. Per germline, CDR1 SGHAT and CDR2 FQNNGV. The length of the CDR3 is 13 residues. CDR3 in amino acids: CASRGRGVGELFF. The CDR3 DNA reads TGTGCCAGCAGAGGTCGCGGGGTGGGGGAGCTGTTTTTT.

CDR3 coding DNA: TGTGCCAGCAGCGTAATTAGCGGAGGGACCCAGTACTTC. It is translated as CASSVISGGTQYF. This chain joins TRBV9 and TRBJ2-5; D is possibly TRBD2 (6 bases). The CDR3 has 13 residues. The germline gives CDR1 SGDLS, CDR2 YYNGEE. Between the trimmed V and J ends, which lost 1 base and 7 bases, there was a span of 11 bases.

V gene TRBV19 combines with J gene TRBJ1-1, with D possibly being TRBD1 (6 bases). The germline gives CDR1 LNHDA, CDR2 SQIVND (reference sequence). V was trimmed by 4 bases and J by 7 bases, leaving 10 bases between them. CDR3 length equals 12 residues. CDR3 sequence reads: CASSTNRDEAFF. CDR3 nucleotide sequence: TGTGCCAGTAGTACCAACAGGGATGAAGCTTTCTTT.